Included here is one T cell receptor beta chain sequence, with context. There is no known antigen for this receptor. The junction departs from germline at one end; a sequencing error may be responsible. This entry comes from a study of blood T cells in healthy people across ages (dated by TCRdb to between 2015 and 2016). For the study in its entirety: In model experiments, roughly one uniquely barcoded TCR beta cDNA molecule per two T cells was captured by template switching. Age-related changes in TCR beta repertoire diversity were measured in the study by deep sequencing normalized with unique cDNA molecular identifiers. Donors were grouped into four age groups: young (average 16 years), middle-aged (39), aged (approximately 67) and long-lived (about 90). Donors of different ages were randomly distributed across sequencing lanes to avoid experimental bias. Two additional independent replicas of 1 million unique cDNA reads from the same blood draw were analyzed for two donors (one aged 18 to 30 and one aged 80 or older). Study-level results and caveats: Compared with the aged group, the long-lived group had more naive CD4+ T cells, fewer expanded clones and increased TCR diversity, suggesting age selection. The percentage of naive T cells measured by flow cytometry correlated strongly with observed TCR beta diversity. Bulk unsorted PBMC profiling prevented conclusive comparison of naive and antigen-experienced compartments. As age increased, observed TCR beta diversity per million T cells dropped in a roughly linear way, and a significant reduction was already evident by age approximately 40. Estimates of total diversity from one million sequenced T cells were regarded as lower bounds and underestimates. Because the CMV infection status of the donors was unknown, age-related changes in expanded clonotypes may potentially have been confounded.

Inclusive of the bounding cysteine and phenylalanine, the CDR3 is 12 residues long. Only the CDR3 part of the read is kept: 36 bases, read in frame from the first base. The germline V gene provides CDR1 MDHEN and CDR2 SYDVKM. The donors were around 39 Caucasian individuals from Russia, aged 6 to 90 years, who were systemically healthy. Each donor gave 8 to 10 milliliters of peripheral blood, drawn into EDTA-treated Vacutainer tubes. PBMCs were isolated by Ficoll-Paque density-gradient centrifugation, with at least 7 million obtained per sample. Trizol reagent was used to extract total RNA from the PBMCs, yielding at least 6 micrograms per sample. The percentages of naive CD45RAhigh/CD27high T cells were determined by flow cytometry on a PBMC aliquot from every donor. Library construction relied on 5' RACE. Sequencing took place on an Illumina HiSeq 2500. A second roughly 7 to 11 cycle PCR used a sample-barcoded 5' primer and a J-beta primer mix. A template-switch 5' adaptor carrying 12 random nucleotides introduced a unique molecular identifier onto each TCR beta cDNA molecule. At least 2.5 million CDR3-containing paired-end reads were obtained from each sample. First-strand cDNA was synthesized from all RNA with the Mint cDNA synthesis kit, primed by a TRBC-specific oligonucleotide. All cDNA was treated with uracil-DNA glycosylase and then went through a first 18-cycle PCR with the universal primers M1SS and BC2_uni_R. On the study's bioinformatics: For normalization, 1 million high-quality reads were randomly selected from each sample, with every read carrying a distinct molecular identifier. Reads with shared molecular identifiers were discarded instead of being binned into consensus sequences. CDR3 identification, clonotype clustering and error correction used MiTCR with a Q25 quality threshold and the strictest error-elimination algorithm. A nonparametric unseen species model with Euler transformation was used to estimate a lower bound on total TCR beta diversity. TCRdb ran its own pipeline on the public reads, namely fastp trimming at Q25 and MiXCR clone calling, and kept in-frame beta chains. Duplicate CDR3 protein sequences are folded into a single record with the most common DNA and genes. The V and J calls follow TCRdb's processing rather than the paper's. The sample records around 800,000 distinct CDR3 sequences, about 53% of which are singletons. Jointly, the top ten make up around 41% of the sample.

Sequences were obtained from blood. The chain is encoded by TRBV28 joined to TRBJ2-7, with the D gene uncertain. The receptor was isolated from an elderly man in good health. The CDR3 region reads CASSQTSYGQYF. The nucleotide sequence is TGTGCCAGCAGTCAGACCTCCTACGGGCAGTACTTC.